This T cell receptor (beta chain) was sequenced for a study of T cell clonality in common variable immunodeficiency. Findings and caveats of the study: CVID subjects had higher TCRbeta clonality than healthy controls, most marked in about a third. The cause of increased CVID clonality remains unclear without subpopulation sequencing. In common variable immunodeficiency, TCR beta chains reportedly carried fewer deletions and N-nucleotide insertions.

This clone was observed many times. No antigen is known for it. Read data end 3 residues before the CDR3 end; the end is taken from the germline J gene. The protocol was immunoSEQ multiplex PCR, while the TCRdb copy is restricted to in-frame clones and leaves out a portion. The specimen has over 30,000 clones, none found just once. CVID subjects were neither ill nor on immunomodulatory or immunosuppressive medication at sampling. CDR1 is SGHAT, CDR2 FQNNGV, per germline. After removal of 5 bases from V and 8 bases from J, the junction contained 3 bases not matched to a gene. The CDR3 consists of 12 residues.

The clonotype was recovered from a human donor with common variable immunodeficiency. The sequenced sample was peripheral blood mononuclear cells. V is TRBV11-2 and J is TRBJ2-4, with 7 bases lining up with TRBD1. CDR3 bases read: TGTGCCAGCAGCGCAGGGGGTGACATT. It translates to CASSAGGDI. From start to end, the CDR3 is CASSAGGDIQYF.